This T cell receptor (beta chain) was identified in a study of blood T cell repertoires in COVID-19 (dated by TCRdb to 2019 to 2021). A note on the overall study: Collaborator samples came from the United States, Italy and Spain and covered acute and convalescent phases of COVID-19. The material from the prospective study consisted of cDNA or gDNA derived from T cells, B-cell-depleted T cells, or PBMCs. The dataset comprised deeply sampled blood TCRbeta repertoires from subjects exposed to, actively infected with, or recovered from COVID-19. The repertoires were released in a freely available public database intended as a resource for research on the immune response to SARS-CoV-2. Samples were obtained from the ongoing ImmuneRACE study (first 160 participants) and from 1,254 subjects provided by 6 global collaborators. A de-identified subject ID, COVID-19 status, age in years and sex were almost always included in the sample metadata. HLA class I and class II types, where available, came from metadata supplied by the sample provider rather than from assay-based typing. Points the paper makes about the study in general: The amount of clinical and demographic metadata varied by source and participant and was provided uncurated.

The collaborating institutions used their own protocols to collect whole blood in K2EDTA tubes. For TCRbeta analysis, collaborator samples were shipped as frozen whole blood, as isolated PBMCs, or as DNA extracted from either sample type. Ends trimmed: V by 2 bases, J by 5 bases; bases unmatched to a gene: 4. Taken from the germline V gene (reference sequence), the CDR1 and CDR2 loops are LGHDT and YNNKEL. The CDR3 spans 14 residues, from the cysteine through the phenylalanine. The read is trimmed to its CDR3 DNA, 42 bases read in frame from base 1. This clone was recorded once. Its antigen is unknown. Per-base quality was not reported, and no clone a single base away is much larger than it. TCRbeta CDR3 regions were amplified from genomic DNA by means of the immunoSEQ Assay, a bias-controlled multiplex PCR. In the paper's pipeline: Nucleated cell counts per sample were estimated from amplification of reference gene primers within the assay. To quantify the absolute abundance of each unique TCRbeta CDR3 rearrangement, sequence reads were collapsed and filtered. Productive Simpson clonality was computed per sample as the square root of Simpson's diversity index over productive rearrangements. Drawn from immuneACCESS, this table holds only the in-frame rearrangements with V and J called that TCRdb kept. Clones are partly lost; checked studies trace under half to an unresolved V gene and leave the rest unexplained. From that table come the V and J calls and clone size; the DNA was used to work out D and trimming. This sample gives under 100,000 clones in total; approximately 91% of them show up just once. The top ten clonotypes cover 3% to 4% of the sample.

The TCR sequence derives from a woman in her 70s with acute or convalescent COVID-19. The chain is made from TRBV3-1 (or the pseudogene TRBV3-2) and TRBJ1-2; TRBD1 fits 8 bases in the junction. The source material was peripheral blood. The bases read TGTGCCAGCAGCCAAAGGGGACAGGTTTATGGCTACACCTTC. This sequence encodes CASSQRGQVYGYTF.